A selection of T cell receptor beta chains follows, all from one sample in a study of T cell responses to AZD1222 COVID-19 vaccine. Produced via immunoSEQ multiplex PCR; TCRdb's table is partial and in-frame only. The repertoire has 200,000 or so clones, over 85% of them found once; the top ten carry 1%. Sequencing was performed on peripheral blood, taken 28 days after the second AZD1222 dose. These receptors came from an adult who received the AZD1222 COVID-19 vaccine. Both conserved end residues are part of each CDR3. The order of the fields is V gene, J gene, clone size, CDR3 protein. Size values are once, few and many counts, or a class for expanded clones, and some rows have none.

V gene: TRBV7-6; J gene: TRBJ1-5; clone size: NA; CDR3 protein: CASSSTGSNQPQHF
V gene: TRBV7-9; J gene: TRBJ1-2; clone size: few; CDR3 protein: CASSLMGLGGSDGYTF
V gene: TRBV9; J gene: TRBJ2-5; clone size: NA; CDR3 protein: CASSAGTVQETQYF
V gene: TRBV7-2; J gene: TRBJ1-6; clone size: once; CDR3 protein: CASSFQLLGSPLHF
V gene: TRBV7-2; J gene: TRBJ1-6; clone size: NA; CDR3 protein: CASSLFVFNSPLHF
V gene: TRBV28; J gene: TRBJ1-1; clone size: NA; CDR3 protein: CASSSGQGNTEAFF
V gene: TRBV2; J gene: TRBJ1-5; clone size: NA; CDR3 protein: CASGTYSNQPQHF
V gene: TRBV28; J gene: TRBJ2-5; clone size: NA; CDR3 protein: CASSLLLGGAETQYF
V gene: TRBV7-6; J gene: TRBJ1-5; clone size: NA; CDR3 protein: CASSPRGPGINQPQHF
V gene: TRBV7-9; J gene: TRBJ1-2; clone size: NA; CDR3 protein: CASSLALEQINYTF